One sample yielded the 8 T cell receptor beta chains listed below, sequenced in a study of blood T cell repertoires in COVID-19. Assay used: immunoSEQ multiplex PCR; TCRdb lists only in-frame clones, some missing. Of roughly 14,000 clones in the sample, 73% were seen once. Sequencing was carried out using peripheral blood. Every receptor here comes from a boy younger than 10 with active or convalescent COVID-19.

This chain uses TRBV11-3 with TRBJ2-7; D perhaps matches TRBD1 (5 bases). With 2 bases removed from V and 3 bases from J, the gap between germline ends came to 8 bases. CDR3 length equals 13 residues. Germline values: CDR1 SGHNT, CDR2 YENEEA. DNA for the CDR3: TGTGCCAGCAGCTTACCAGGGCGCTACGAGCAGTACTTC. Its translation is CASSLPGRYEQYF.

The chain has TRBV20-1 and TRBJ2-7; D might be TRBD1 (5 bases). The CDR3 has 10 amino acids. CDR1 is DFQATT and CDR2 is SNEGSKA in the germline V gene (reference sequence). The germline V and J ends were trimmed by 3 bases and 6 bases, with 6 bases remaining between them. The chain's CDR3 is CSARTVEQYF. CDR3 coding DNA: TGCAGTGCTAGGACAGTCGAGCAGTACTTC.

This rearrangement joins TRBV5-6 to TRBJ2-7; no reliable D call. Germline V gene data show CDR1 as SGHDT and CDR2 as YYEEEE. Trimming pared 0 bases from V and 3 bases from J, leaving 7 bases between. The CDR3 loop spans 13 amino acids. The CDR3 bases are TGTGCCAGCAGCTTGGTCGGAGACTACGAGCAGTACGTC. Its protein product is CASSLVGDYEQYV.

This clone was found a few times. The chain joins TRBV28 to TRBJ2-3; 9 bases map to TRBD2. After removal of 5 bases from V and 3 bases from J, the junction contained 6 bases not matched to a gene. Germline CDR1 MDHEN, CDR2 SYDVKM. The CDR3 runs 15 residues. The CDR3: CASSLRGGPTDTQYF. In DNA form, the CDR3 reads TGTGCCAGCAGTCTGCGGGGGGGCCCGACAGATACGCAGTATTTT.

The chain has TRBV30 and TRBJ1-3; the D is unclear. Germline CDR1 reads GTSNPN; CDR2 reads SVGIG (reference sequence). The CDR3 loop spans 15 amino acids. Trimming removed 5 bases at V and 0 bases at J, with 14 bases between. CDR3 DNA: TGTGCCTGGCGCCAGAACAGAGACTCTGGAAACACCATATATTTT. Its translation: CAWRQNRDSGNTIYF.

The chain uses TRBV5-1 and TRBJ2-1; the match to TRBD2 covers 8 bases. The germline V gene has CDR1 SGHRS and CDR2 YFSETQ. The J segment lost 5 bases and the V segment lost 4 bases, leaving 11 bases of the junction unmatched. The length of the CDR3 is 16 residues. CDR3 in amino acids: CASSPRWRGANNEQFF. CDR3 sequence (DNA): TGCGCCAGCAGCCCTCGGTGGCGGGGGGCTAACAATGAGCAGTTCTTC.

This clone was detected only a few times. The gene calls are TRBV30 and TRBJ1-5, with D maybe TRBD1 (5 bases). CDR3 size: 13 residues. Germline V gives CDR1 GTSNPN, CDR2 SVGIG (reference sequence). The germline V and J ends were trimmed by 2 bases and 5 bases, with 10 bases remaining between them. The CDR3 DNA is TGTGCCTGGAGTCCACAGGCCGATCAGCCCCAGCATTTT. As protein: CAWSPQADQPQHF. Full variable domain (remainder filled in from reference TRBV30 and TRBJ1-5): SQTIHQWPATLVQPVGSPLSLECTVEGTSNPNLYWYRQAAGRGLQLLFYSVGIGQISSEVPQNLSASRPQDRQFILSSKKLLLSDSGFYLCAWSPQADQPQHFGDGTRLSIL.

The chain joins TRBV6-2 or TRBV6-3 to TRBJ2-5; the match to TRBD1 covers 8 bases. Germline lookup yields CDR1 MNHEY and CDR2 SVGEGT. The CDR3 consists of 15 residues. With 0 bases clipped from V and 6 bases from J, the junction kept 6 bases outside the gene matches. The CDR3 spells CASSYSPDRAQTQYF. CDR3 in DNA: TGTGCCAGCAGTTACTCCCCGGACAGGGCTCAGACCCAGTACTTC.